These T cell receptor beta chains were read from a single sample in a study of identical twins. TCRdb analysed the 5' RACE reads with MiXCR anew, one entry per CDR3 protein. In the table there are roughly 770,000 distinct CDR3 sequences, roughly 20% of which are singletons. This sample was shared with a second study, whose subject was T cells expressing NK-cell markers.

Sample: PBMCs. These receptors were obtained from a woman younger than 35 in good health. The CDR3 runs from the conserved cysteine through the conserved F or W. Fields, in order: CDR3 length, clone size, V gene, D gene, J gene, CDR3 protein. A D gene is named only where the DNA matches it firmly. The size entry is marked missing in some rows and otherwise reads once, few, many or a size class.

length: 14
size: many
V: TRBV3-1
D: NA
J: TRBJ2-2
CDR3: CASSQFTGAGELFF

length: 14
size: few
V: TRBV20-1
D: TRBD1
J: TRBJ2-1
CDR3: CSATGTGGLNEQFF

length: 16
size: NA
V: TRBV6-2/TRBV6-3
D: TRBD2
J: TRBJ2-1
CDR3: CASSSGDYRSYNEQFF

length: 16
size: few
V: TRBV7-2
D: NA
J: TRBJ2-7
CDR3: CASSLVAHPKDYEQYF

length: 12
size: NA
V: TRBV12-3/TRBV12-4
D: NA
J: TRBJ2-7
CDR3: CASSLSIHEQYF

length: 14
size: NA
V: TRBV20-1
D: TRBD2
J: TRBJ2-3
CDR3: CSARASGNTDTQYF

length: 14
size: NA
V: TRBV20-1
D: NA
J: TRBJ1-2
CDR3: CSAHSVRTEDGYTF

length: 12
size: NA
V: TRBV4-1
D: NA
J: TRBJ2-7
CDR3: CASSHVNHEQYF

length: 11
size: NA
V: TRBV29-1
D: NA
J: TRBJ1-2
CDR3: CSIEENYGYTF

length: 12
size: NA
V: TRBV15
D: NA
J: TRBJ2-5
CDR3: CATSRDPWTQYF

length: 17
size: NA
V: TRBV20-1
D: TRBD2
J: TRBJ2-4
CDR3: CSAGTSGRGLAKNIQYF

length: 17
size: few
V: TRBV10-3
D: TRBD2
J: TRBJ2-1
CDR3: CAISLFVTSGSNNEQFF

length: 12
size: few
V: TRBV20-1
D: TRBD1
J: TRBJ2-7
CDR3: CSARDRTYEQYF

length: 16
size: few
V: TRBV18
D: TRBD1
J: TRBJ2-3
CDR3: CASSPGTGGDTDTQYF

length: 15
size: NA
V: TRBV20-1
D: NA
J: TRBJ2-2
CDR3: CSARDPTGAAGELFF

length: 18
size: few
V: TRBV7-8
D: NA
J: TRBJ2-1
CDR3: CASSSLWTRGHFGNEQFF

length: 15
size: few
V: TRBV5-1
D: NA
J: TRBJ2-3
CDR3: CASSLASSLTDTQYF

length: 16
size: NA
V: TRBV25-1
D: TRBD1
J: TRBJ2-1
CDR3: CASSARGDSSYNEQFF

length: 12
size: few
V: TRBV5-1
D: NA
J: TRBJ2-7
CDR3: CASREVGNEQYF

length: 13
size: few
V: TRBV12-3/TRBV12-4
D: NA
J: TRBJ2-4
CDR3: CASSEDGKNIQYF

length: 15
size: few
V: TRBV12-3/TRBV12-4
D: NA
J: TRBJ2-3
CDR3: CASSLVGKRPDTQYF

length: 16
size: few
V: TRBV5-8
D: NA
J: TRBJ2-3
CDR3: CASSPIITSSTDTQYF

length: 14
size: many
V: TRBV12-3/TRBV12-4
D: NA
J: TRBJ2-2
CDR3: CASSFSGLTGELFF

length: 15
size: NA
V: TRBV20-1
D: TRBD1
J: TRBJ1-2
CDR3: CSARDLTGRNYGYTF

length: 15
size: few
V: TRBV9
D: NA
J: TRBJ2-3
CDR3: CASSGFLGRTDTQYF

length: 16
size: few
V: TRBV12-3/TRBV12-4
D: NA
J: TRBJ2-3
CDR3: CASSQQGDPGENTQYF

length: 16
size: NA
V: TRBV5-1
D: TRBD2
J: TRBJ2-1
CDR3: CASSVAGGAGINEQFF